This TCR beta chain was recorded in a study of blood T cells in healthy people across ages (dated by TCRdb to between 2015 and 2017). Study-level background: In model experiments, template switching captured about one uniquely barcoded TCR beta cDNA molecule for every two T cells. To track age-related changes in TCR beta repertoire diversity, the study relied on deep sequencing normalized with unique cDNA molecular identifiers. The donors were divided into four age groups: young (average approximately 16 years), middle-aged (about 41), aged (roughly 66) and long-lived (nearly 85). To avoid experimental bias, donors of different ages were randomly spread across the sequencing lanes. For two donors (one aged 18 to 30 and one aged 80 or older), the study analyzed two additional independent replicas of 1 million unique cDNA reads from the same blood draw.

What the work shows at the level of the full study, not this receptor alone: Because profiling used bulk unsorted PBMCs, naive and antigen-experienced compartments could not be compared conclusively. The CMV infection status of donors was not known, potentially confounding age-related changes in expanded clonotypes. Observed TCR beta diversity per million T cells fell roughly linearly with age, and a significant reduction was already apparent by age roughly 40. Estimates of total diversity based on one million sequenced T cells were regarded as lower bounds and as underestimates. Compared with the aged group, more naive CD4+ T cells, fewer expanded clones and increased TCR diversity were shown by the long-lived group, suggesting age selection. A strong correlation was found between observed TCR beta diversity and the percentage of naive T cells measured by flow cytometry.

Libraries were built with 5' RACE. Sequencing relied on an Illumina HiSeq 2500. The second PCR ran for roughly 7 to 11 cycles and used a J-beta primer mix along with a sample-barcoded 5' primer. A unique molecular identifier was introduced onto each TCR beta cDNA molecule by a template-switch 5' adaptor carrying 12 random nucleotides. Each sample yielded at least 3 million CDR3-containing paired-end reads. First-strand cDNA synthesis was performed from all RNA using the Mint cDNA synthesis kit, with priming by a TRBC-specific oligonucleotide. Following uracil-DNA glycosylase treatment, a first 18-cycle PCR with universal primers M1SS and BC2_uni_R was performed on all cDNA. As for the authors' bioinformatics: Each sample was normalized by randomly selecting 1 million high-quality reads, each carrying a distinct molecular identifier. Reads with shared molecular identifiers were discarded instead of being binned into consensus sequences. MiTCR, run with a Q25 quality threshold and the strictest error-elimination algorithm, handled CDR3 identification, clonotype clustering and error correction. A nonparametric unseen species model using Euler transformation provided a lower-bound estimate of total TCR beta diversity. TCRdb's own reprocessing of the public reads used fastp at Q25 and MiXCR and kept productive beta chains. Duplicate CDR3 protein sequences are folded into a single record with the most common DNA and genes. It is TCRdb's table, rather than the study itself, that gives the V and J calls and clone size. For this sample there are some 900,000 distinct CDR3 sequences; roughly 26% appear just once. The leading ten clones occupy around 16% of the sample.

Systemically healthy Caucasian individuals from Russia, 35 to 50 in total and aged about 6 to 100 years, were included as donors. Each donor gave 8 to 10 milliliters of peripheral blood, drawn into EDTA-treated Vacutainer tubes. Ficoll-Paque density-gradient centrifugation was used to isolate PBMCs, with at least 7 million obtained per sample. Trizol reagent was used to extract total RNA from the PBMCs, yielding at least 5.5 micrograms per sample. For every donor, an aliquot of PBMCs went through flow cytometry to measure the percentages of naive CD45RAhigh/CD27high T cells. There are 19 amino acids in the CDR3, from cysteine to phenylalanine inclusive. The sample holds a few counts of this clonotype. Its antigen target is currently unknown. The DNA is omitted, as the CDR3 cannot be located on it reliably, and the CDR3 follows TCRdb's listing.

The V and J segments used are TRBV21-1 and TRBJ2-2; the table assigns TRBD1, which was not confirmed against the DNA. TRBV21-1 corresponds to a pseudogene. Sequencing was done on a sample of blood. The receptor was isolated from a woman of 80 years or more in good health. The CDR3 amino acid sequence is: CASSKEVGQGARNTGELFF.